Shown below are 26 T cell receptor beta chains from a single sample sequenced in a study of T-cell reconstitution after alpha-beta-depleted transplantation in children. A TCRbeta library incorporating unique molecular identifiers was prepared. Each CDR3 protein is one row after TCRdb ran MiXCR on the PCR reads. The data hold about half a million distinct CDR3 sequences, with around 13% observed a single time. This sample comprised PBMCs from the stem cell graft donor, obtained from the stem cell graft. The receptors were sampled from a human donor who donated a stem cell graft to a child with combined immunodeficiency.

The chain joins TRBV3-1 to TRBJ1-2; D remains unclear. The V and J ends lost 1 base and 4 bases respectively, with 10 bases between them. Germline CDR1 reads LGHDT; CDR2 reads YNNKEL (reference sequence). CDR3 length: 14 amino acids. In DNA, the CDR3 is TGTGCCAGCAGCCAAGTTGAGGTGATCTATGGCTACACCTTC. Translated: CASSQVEVIYGYTF. The full variable domain, rest sourced from reference TRBV3-1 and TRBJ1-2, is DTAVSQTPKYLVTQMGNDKSIKCEQNLGHDTMYWYKQDSKKFLKIMFSYNNKELIINETVPNRFSPKSPDKAHLNLHINSLELGDSAVYFCASSQVEVIYGYTFGSGTRLTVV.

J is TRBJ1-1 and V is TRBV6-6; no definite D call. This CDR3 has 13 amino acids. V was trimmed by 10 bases and J by 5 bases, leaving 17 bases between them. Germline lookup yields CDR1 MNHNY and CDR2 SVGAGI (reference sequence). CDR3 in amino acids: CATTSRAGTEAFF. CDR3 nucleotides: TGTGCCACCACTTCGAGGGCGGGTACTGAAGCTTTCTTT.

The rearrangement uses TRBV12-3 or TRBV12-4 and TRBJ1-1; no clear D. The CDR3 has 12 residues. V was cut by 6 bases and J by 1 base, with 6 bases left in between. The CDR3 bases are TGTGCCAGCAGCAAACAGAACACTGAAGCTTTCTTT. This sequence encodes CASSKQNTEAFF.

The rearrangement joins TRBV12-3 or TRBV12-4 to TRBJ2-7; D is possibly TRBD1 (6 bases). This CDR3 has 14 amino acids. V was clipped by 3 bases and J by 6 bases, with 15 bases between them. CDR3 in DNA: TGTGCCAGCAGTTTCACAGGGTGGCTTAGCGAGCAGTACTTC. It is translated as CASSFTGWLSEQYF.

The V and J genes are TRBV10-3 and TRBJ2-7, with 7 bases matching TRBD1. The CDR3 length is 13 residues. Losses at the gene ends were 10 bases for V and 4 bases for J; bases not matched to a gene: 10. Germline values: CDR1 ENHRY, CDR2 SYGVKD. CDR3 residues: CATDRGQFYEQYF. CDR3 in DNA: TGTGCCACCGACCGGGGACAGTTTTACGAGCAGTACTTC.

V usage is TRBV7-2 and J usage is TRBJ2-1, with D perhaps matching TRBD1 (5 bases). Germline V gene data show CDR1 as SGHTA and CDR2 as FQGNSA. This CDR3 has 15 residues. Trimming stripped 1 base from V and 3 bases from J, with 10 bases between. In DNA form, the CDR3 reads TGTGCCAGCAGCTTAGTACAGGCGCTCTACAATGAGCAGTTCTTC. Encoded protein: CASSLVQALYNEQFF.

The chain carries TRBV6-2 or TRBV6-3 and TRBJ1-6, with D uncertain. Germline values: CDR1 MNHEY, CDR2 SVGEGT. CDR3 length: 12 amino acids. The ends were cut back, 2 bases at V and 10 bases at J, with 6 bases in the middle. Here the CDR3 DNA reads TGTGCCAGCAGTTACGCAAAGTCACCCCTCCACTTT. Protein product: CASSYAKSPLHF.

The chain combines TRBV5-1 with TRBJ2-1, with a tentative D call TRBD2 (5 bases). Germline CDR1 and CDR2: SGHRS and YFSETQ. The length of the CDR3 is 15 residues. The V end was cut by 2 bases, the J end by 7 bases, with 16 bases between. Here the CDR3 DNA reads TGCGCCAGCAGCTTCCGAGCCGGGCGGGTTAATGAGCAGTTCTTC. Translation: CASSFRAGRVNEQFF.

This clonotype appeared a single time. This sequence joins TRBV18 and TRBJ2-7; D is perhaps TRBD1 or TRBD2 (7 bases each). This CDR3 region has 14 residues. V lost 5 bases, J lost 5 bases, and 16 bases lay in between. CDR1 and CDR2 (germline): KGHSH, LQKENI. CDR3 loop: CASSSGEGAHEQYF. Here the CDR3 DNA reads TGTGCCAGCTCATCAGGGGAGGGGGCCCACGAGCAGTACTTC.

This clonotype was observed at least ten times. This chain uses TRBV9 with TRBJ2-7, with 13 bases fitting TRBD2. This CDR3 contains 15 residues. Germline lookup yields CDR1 SGDLS and CDR2 YYNGEE. V shed 4 bases and J 5 bases; nucleotides not matched to a gene: 6. The CDR3 bases are TGTGCCAGCAGCCGGGGAGGACTAGCGGGGGACGAGCAGTACTTC. Its protein product is CASSRGGLAGDEQYF.

This clonotype came up many times. The J gene is TRBJ2-1, the V gene TRBV6-5, with 9 bases that match TRBD2. The junction had 6 bases not matched to a gene; V was cut back by 0 bases and J by 3 bases. The V gene's germline CDR1 is MNHEY and CDR2 SVGAGI. This CDR3 is 17 amino acids long. The CDR3 bases are TGTGCCAGCAGTTACTCGGGCCTAGCGGGAATCTACAATGAGCAGTTCTTC. Protein product: CASSYSGLAGIYNEQFF.

This clonotype occurred a few times. The CDR3 is CASTGRGNTGELFF. The DNA for the CDR3 is TGTGCCAGCACGGGCAGGGGGAACACCGGGGAGCTGTTTTTT. The rearrangement links TRBV5-4 to TRBJ2-2, with TRBD1 as a possible D gene (6 bases). V gave up 6 bases and J gave up 1 base, with 10 bases separating them. Germline CDR1 SGHNT, CDR2 YYREEE (reference sequence). This CDR3 is 14 amino acids long.

V usage is TRBV7-2 and J usage is TRBJ1-1; 7 bases are shared with TRBD1. This CDR3 contains 15 residues. The V gene end was trimmed by 2 bases and the J gene end by 5 bases; junction bases not matched to a gene: 8. CDR1 and CDR2 (germline): SGHTA, FQGNSA. The CDR3 DNA is TGTGCCAGCAGCTTATGGCAGGGGGGGGGGACTGAAGCTTTCTTT. It translates to CASSLWQGGGTEAFF. The full variable domain, its missing parts supplied by reference TRBV7-2 and TRBJ1-1, is GAGVSQSPSNKVTEKGKDVELRCDPISGHTALYWYRQSLGQGLEFLIYFQGNSAPDKSGLPSDRFSAERTGGSVSTLTIQRTQQEDSAVYLCASSLWQGGGTEAFFGQGTRLTVV.

There are many counts of this clonotype. The genes are TRBV29-1 and TRBJ2-1; TRBD2 might be the D (6 bases). The germline V gene encodes CDR1 SQVTM and CDR2 ANQGSEA. Deletions cut 2 bases from V and 8 bases from J, with 25 bases between. The CDR3 extends over 17 amino acids. Here the CDR3 DNA reads TGCAGCGTTGAACCTGGGGCGGAGGGCAGATCGCGGCATGAGCAGTTCTTC. Amino acid sequence: CSVEPGAEGRSRHEQFF.

The rearrangement joins TRBV19 to TRBJ2-7, with 9 positions matching TRBD1. There are 14 residues in the CDR3. Germline lookup yields CDR1 LNHDA and CDR2 SQIVND (reference sequence). The J segment lost 2 bases and the V segment lost 4 bases, leaving 3 bases of the junction unmatched. CDR3 amino acids: CASSTGQGAYEQYF. CDR3 coding DNA: TGTGCCAGTAGTACGGGACAGGGTGCCTACGAGCAGTACTTC. The full variable domain, its missing parts supplied by reference TRBV19 and TRBJ2-7, is DGGITQSPKYLFRKEGQNVTLSCEQNLNHDAMYWYRQDPGQGLRLIYYSQIVNDFQKGDIAEGYSVSREKKESFPLTVTSAQKNPTAFYLCASSTGQGAYEQYFGPGTRLTVT.

This clonotype was counted at least ten times. This rearrangement joins TRBV27 to TRBJ2-7; D is unclear. This CDR3 has 13 amino acids. Trimming removed 3 bases at V and 6 bases at J, with 12 bases between. Germline loops: CDR1 MNHEY, CDR2 SMNVEV (reference sequence). This CDR3 is CASSLDGAAEQYF. The CDR3 nucleotides read TGTGCCAGCAGTTTGGATGGTGCAGCCGAGCAGTACTTC.

This clonotype was recorded a few times. The rearrangement joins TRBV12-3 or TRBV12-4 to TRBJ1-2, with a possible D match to TRBD1 (6 bases). V lost 10 bases and J lost 4, with 22 bases in between. The CDR3 contains 15 residues. CDR3 in amino acids: CATDGATGTTYGYTF. In nucleotides, the CDR3 is TGTGCCACCGATGGGGCGACAGGCACAACCTATGGCTACACCTTC.

This clonotype was found many times. The gene calls are TRBV5-5 and TRBJ2-1; D ambiguous. Germline CDR1 SGHKS, CDR2 YYEKEE (reference sequence). CDR3 length: 13 amino acids. The ends were cut back, 0 bases at V and 5 bases at J, with 6 bases in the middle. The CDR3 DNA reads as TGTGCCAGCAGCTTGGCGGCCCACAATGAGCAGTTCTTC. This gives the protein CASSLAAHNEQFF.

There are a few counts of this clonotype. V usage is TRBV28 and J usage is TRBJ1-6, with a possible D match to TRBD1 (5 bases). V dropped 6 bases and J dropped 10 bases, with 19 bases sitting between them. CDR1 and CDR2 from the germline V gene are MDHEN and SYDVKM. CDR3 length equals 15 residues. DNA for the CDR3: TGTGCCAGCAGGATCTTGGGAGGGGCAGGGTCACCCCTCCACTTT. Its protein product is CASRILGGAGSPLHF.

This clonotype came up a few times. The rearrangement links TRBV7-9 to TRBJ1-4, with no clear D. This CDR3 is 15 amino acids long. V gave up 0 bases and J gave up 6 bases, with 11 bases separating them. CDR1 and CDR2 from the germline V gene are SEHNR and FQNEAQ (reference sequence). The CDR3, as DNA: TGTGCCAGCAGCTTAGCCTACCAGGCTGATGAAAAACTGTTTTTT. It translates to CASSLAYQADEKLFF.

The chain is built from TRBV3-1 and TRBJ2-2; 7 bases match TRBD2. V gave up 3 bases and J gave up 2 bases; unmatched junction bases: 6. Per the germline V gene, CDR1 is LGHDT and CDR2 is YNNKEL (reference sequence). This CDR3 spans 16 amino acids. CDR3 nucleotide sequence: TGTGCCAGCAGCCAGGTAGCGGGTTCTAACACCGGGGAGCTGTTTTTT. Its protein is CASSQVAGSNTGELFF.

This sequence joins TRBV28 and TRBJ1-1; possible D gene TRBD1, 5 bases. CDR1 and CDR2 (germline): MDHEN, SYDVKM. The CDR3 spans 15 residues. Trimming left V 1 base short and J 1 base short, with 10 bases between. DNA of the CDR3: TGTGCCAGCAGTTTATCGGGGACGGAGAACACTGAAGCTTTCTTT. Its protein product is CASSLSGTENTEAFF.

This clonotype has a count of ten or more. The rearrangement uses TRBV6-4 and TRBJ2-7; D is ambiguous. The germline V gene has CDR1 MRHNA and CDR2 SNTAGT. This CDR3 is built from 13 residues. Trimming cost V 3 bases and J 4 bases, with 10 bases left between them. CDR3 bases: TGTGCCAGCAGTGAAGGCATTGGATACGAGCAGTACTTC. Translation: CASSEGIGYEQYF.

The table lists this clonotype with many counts. The rearrangement links TRBV13 to TRBJ1-2; no clear D gene. CDR1 is PRHDT and CDR2 is FYEKMQ in the germline V gene (reference sequence). The CDR3 has 13 amino acids. Trimming left V 4 bases short and J 6 bases short, with 12 bases between. In DNA form, the CDR3 reads TGTGCCAGCAGCTGGGCCGCAAGGCATGGCTACACCTTC. Its protein product is CASSWAARHGYTF.

This clonotype occurred a few times. The genes are TRBV4-3 and TRBJ1-2; 7 bases map to TRBD1. The CDR3 is made up of 15 amino acids. Germline CDR1 and CDR2: LGHNA and YSLEER. Losses at the gene ends were 3 bases for V and 5 bases for J; bases not matched to a gene: 9. The CDR3 DNA reads as TGCGCCAGCAGCCAGGCTCTTACAGGGGAGTATGGCTACACCTTC. Amino acid sequence: CASSQALTGEYGYTF.

This chain connects TRBV15 to TRBJ2-7; D call uncertain. V shed 3 bases and J shed 3 bases, with 9 bases lying between them. The CDR3 sequence is 13 residues long. Germline V gene data show CDR1 as LNHNV and CDR2 as YYDKDF (reference sequence). CDR3 amino acids: CATSSTDDYEQYF. The CDR3 nucleotides are TGTGCCACCAGCAGTACAGATGACTACGAGCAGTACTTC.